What follows are 7 T cell receptor beta chains derived from one specimen sequenced in a study of blood T cell repertoires in COVID-19. Libraries were prepared by immunoSEQ multiplex PCR; TCRdb keeps only in-frame clonotypes and omits some of them. The sample has more than 90,000 clones; roughly 85% are singletons. The specimen was peripheral blood. These receptor sequences come from a woman in her fifties or sixties with COVID-19, enrolled during active disease.

V and J are TRBV30 and TRBJ1-4; D remains ambiguous. The CDR3 contains 15 residues. V shed 5 bases and J shed 8 bases, with 21 bases lying between them. Germline lookup yields CDR1 GTSNPN and CDR2 SVGIG (reference sequence). The CDR3 is CAWGGSFQVREKLFF. The CDR3 region has the DNA TGTGCCTGGGGAGGGTCCTTTCAGGTTCGGGAAAAACTGTTTTTT.

This clone was counted a single time. The chain recombines TRBV12-3 or TRBV12-4 with TRBJ2-5; TRBD2 matches at 8 bases. V lost 7 bases and J lost 1; bases outside the gene matches: 2. This CDR3 is 13 amino acids long. In DNA, the CDR3 is TGTGCCAGCACGGGGGGGACCCAAGAGACCCAGTACTTC. This codes for CASTGGTQETQYF.

The CDR3 is CASTSPTANTGELFF. The CDR3 coding sequence is TGTGCCAGCACCTCCCCGACAGCCAACACCGGGGAGCTGTTTTTT. The chain combines TRBV21-1 with TRBJ2-2; the tabulated D call, TRBD1, remains unverified against the DNA. TRBV21-1 is marked as a pseudogene. The CDR3 runs to 15 residues.

This clone is a singleton in its sample. The rearrangement links TRBV20-1 to TRBJ1-6, with D possibly matching TRBD1 (5 bases). Germline lookup yields CDR1 DFQATT and CDR2 SNEGSKA (reference sequence). The CDR3 runs 15 residues. Trimming removed 3 bases from V and 9 bases from J, with 18 bases in between. As DNA, the CDR3 is TGCAGTGCTAGTCCCGCCAGGGCGCCAGGTTCACCCCTCCACTTT. This sequence encodes CSASPARAPGSPLHF.

This clone was picked up a small number of times. V gene TRBV5-5 combines with J gene TRBJ1-2; TRBD1 matches 9 bases. The CDR3 extends over 13 amino acids. The V and J ends lost 3 bases and 8 bases, in that order; junction bases with no gene match: 5. Germline values: CDR1 SGHKS, CDR2 YYEKEE (reference sequence). The CDR3 DNA is TGTGCCAGCAGCTCAAGGACAGGGGAGGGCTACACCTTC. The encoded protein is CASSSRTGEGYTF.

The chain links TRBV10-2 to TRBJ2-1, with 7 positions matching TRBD1. The CDR3 length is 15 residues. Germline CDR1 and CDR2: WSHSY and SAAADI. V was clipped by 4 bases and J by 0 bases; unmatched bases: 3. CDR3 coding DNA: TGCGCCAGCAGTGGCAGGGACAGCTCCTACAATGAGCAGTTCTTC. It encodes CASSGRDSSYNEQFF.

The chain joins TRBV7-8 to TRBJ1-3; tentatively, D is TRBD1 (6 bases). Germline V gene data show CDR1 as SGHVS and CDR2 as FQNEAQ. The CDR3 spans 16 residues. V was pared by 0 bases and J by 1 base, with 10 bases between. The CDR3 spells CASSLAQGYSGNTIYF. The CDR3 DNA follows: TGTGCCAGCAGCTTAGCTCAGGGGTATTCTGGAAACACCATATATTTT.